One and the same sample provided the 27 T cell receptor beta chains below, sequenced in a study of blood T cell repertoires in COVID-19 (dated by TCRdb to between 2020 and 2021). The receptor library was made with the immunoSEQ multiplex PCR assay. Not all clones reach the TCRdb copy of this immuneACCESS table, which keeps in-frame sequences only. Checked studies attribute under half of the gap to unresolved V genes and leave the rest unexplained. The sample table contains approximately 75,000 clones; only one count was recorded for roughly 82% of them. The ten biggest clones cover 20% to 25% of the sample. The specimen was peripheral blood. Source of these receptors: a woman in her 50s with acute or convalescent COVID-19.

The chain has TRBV5-1 and TRBJ2-1; TRBD2 agrees at 14 bases. Germline CDR1 SGHRS, CDR2 YFSETQ. After removal of 4 bases from V and 10 bases from J, the junction contained 4 bases not matched to a gene. The CDR3 totals 14 residues. CDR3 amino acids: CASSGRLAGGEQFF. Written as DNA, the CDR3 is TGCGCCAGCAGCGGGCGACTAGCGGGAGGGGAGCAGTTCTTC.

The rearrangement uses TRBV5-1 and TRBJ2-3; 8 nucleotides agree with TRBD2. The CDR3 sequence is 15 residues long. Germline CDR1 is SGHRS and CDR2 is YFSETQ. V lost 0 bases, J lost 3 bases, and 3 bases stayed unmatched. CDR3 DNA sequence: TGCGCCAGCAGCTTGGCCGGGACTAGGACAGATACGCAGTATTTT. The encoded protein is CASSLAGTRTDTQYF. The full variable domain, with the rest looked up from reference TRBV5-1 and TRBJ2-3, is KAGVTQTPRYLIKTRGQQVTLSCSPISGHRSVSWYQQTPGQGLQFLFEYFSETQRNKGNFPGRFSGRQFSNSRSEMNVSTLELGDSALYLCASSLAGTRTDTQYFGPGTRLTVL.

The chain joins TRBV5-1 to TRBJ2-3; possible D gene TRBD2, 6 bases. Germline-derived CDR1 and CDR2 are SGHRS and YFSETQ. This CDR3 contains 15 residues. Deletions cut 3 bases from V and 3 bases from J, with 14 bases between. CDR3 sequence: CASSSSHLATDTQYF. The CDR3 DNA reads TGCGCCAGCAGCTCGTCCCACCTAGCGACAGATACGCAGTATTTT. The complete variable domain, with remaining parts taken from reference TRBV5-1 and TRBJ2-3, reads KAGVTQTPRYLIKTRGQQVTLSCSPISGHRSVSWYQQTPGQGLQFLFEYFSETQRNKGNFPGRFSGRQFSNSRSEMNVSTLELGDSALYLCASSSSHLATDTQYFGPGTRLTVL.

The V gene is TRBV29-1, the J gene TRBJ2-7, with D possibly matching TRBD1 (5 bases). There are 13 residues in the CDR3. CDR1 is SQVTM and CDR2 is ANQGSEA in the germline V gene. Trimming stripped 4 bases from V and 7 bases from J, with 17 bases between. Written as DNA, the CDR3 is TGCAGCGTTGGGTCCGGCAGGGCCCGGGAGCAGTACTTC. Its translation: CSVGSGRAREQYF.

This chain's CDR3 is CASSPMGEGQETQYF. The CDR3 nucleotides are TGTGCCAGCAGCCCTATGGGGGAGGGACAAGAGACCCAGTACTTC. This rearrangement joins TRBV28 to TRBJ2-5; 7 bases are a match to TRBD2. CDR1 is MDHEN, CDR2 SYDVKM, per germline. CDR3 length: 15 residues. After removal of 6 bases from V and 2 bases from J, the junction contained 9 bases not matched to a gene.

The gene calls are TRBV5-1 and TRBJ2-3, with 14 bases lining up with TRBD2. This CDR3 comprises 17 residues. With V trimmed by 0 bases and J by 4 bases, 4 bases remained unmatched. CDR1 SGHRS and CDR2 YFSETQ come from the germline V gene. DNA of the CDR3: TGCGCCAGCAGCTTGGGACTAGCGGGAGGGCCCCCAGATACGCAGTATTTT. This translates into CASSLGLAGGPPDTQYF.

The rearrangement links TRBV5-1 to TRBJ2-2; possible D gene TRBD1, 6 bases. CDR3 length equals 15 residues. The germline V and J ends were trimmed by 3 bases and 4 bases, with 13 bases remaining between them. CDR1 and CDR2 from the germline V gene are SGHRS and YFSETQ. CDR3 sequence reads: CASSSQGPVTGELFF. The CDR3 nucleotides are TGCGCCAGCAGCTCACAGGGACCCGTCACCGGGGAGCTGTTTTTT.

This chain links TRBV5-5 with TRBJ2-5; a weak D match, TRBD1 (6 bases). This CDR3 has 14 residues. Germline-derived CDR1 and CDR2 are SGHKS and YYEKEE (reference sequence). Trimming left V 4 bases short and J 1 base short, with 11 bases between. In DNA, the CDR3 is TGTGCCAGCAGCCCGCGGACAGCCCAAGAGACCCAGTACTTC. It codes for CASSPRTAQETQYF. Variable domain in full (rest from reference TRBV5-5 and TRBJ2-5): DAGVTQSPTHLIKTRGQQVTLRCSPISGHKSVSWYQQVLGQGPQFIFQYYEKEERGRGNFPDRFSARQFPNYSSELNVNALLLGDSALYLCASSPRTAQETQYFGPGTRLLVL.

The DNA for the CDR3 is TGTGCCAGCTCACCAGAGGGGGCTGGCAATCAGCCCCAGCATTTT. Translation gives CASSPEGAGNQPQHF. V usage is TRBV18 and J usage is TRBJ1-5, with 7 positions matching TRBD1. CDR1 and CDR2 (germline): KGHSH, LQKENI. CDR3 length: 15 residues. Trimming cost V 2 bases and J 2 bases; bases outside gene matches: 3.

The rearrangement uses TRBV19 and TRBJ1-1, with unresolved D. Germline CDR1 LNHDA, CDR2 SQIVND (reference sequence). Trimming cost V 3 bases and J 6 bases, with 14 bases left between them. The CDR3 runs to 14 residues. This chain's CDR3 is CASSIRREGAEAFF. DNA of the CDR3: TGTGCCAGTAGTATCCGACGGGAGGGCGCTGAAGCTTTCTTT.

The chain carries TRBV7-2 and TRBJ2-2, with D hard to call. This CDR3 region has 15 residues. The germline V and J ends were trimmed by 1 base and 2 bases, with 8 bases remaining between them. The germline V gene encodes CDR1 SGHTA and CDR2 FQGNSA. This CDR3 is CASSLVPGNTGELFF. CDR3 nucleotide sequence: TGTGCCAGCAGCTTAGTGCCAGGAAACACCGGGGAGCTGTTTTTT.

The rearrangement links TRBV30 to TRBJ1-3, with 7 bases identical to TRBD1. Germline CDR1 GTSNPN, CDR2 SVGIG (reference sequence). The CDR3 length is 13 residues. Unmatched junction bases numbered 6, after V lost 8 bases and J lost 2 bases. As DNA, the CDR3 is TGTGCCCGAAGGGGGCTTACTGGAAACACCATATATTTT. This gives the protein CARRGLTGNTIYF.

The chain employs TRBV6-5 and TRBJ1-3, with D perhaps matching TRBD1 (5 bases). Deletions cut 2 bases from V and 1 base from J, with 9 bases between. Germline assignment: CDR1 MNHEY and CDR2 SVGAGI. The CDR3 has 15 residues. CDR3 amino acids: CASSYQGVSGNTIYF. CDR3 in DNA: TGTGCCAGCAGTTACCAGGGCGTATCTGGAAACACCATATATTTT.

V usage is TRBV29-1 and J usage is TRBJ2-7, with 9 bases aligning to TRBD1. CDR3 size: 16 residues. Trimming cost V 5 bases and J 7 bases; bases outside gene matches: 18. Per germline, CDR1 SQVTM and CDR2 ANQGSEA. CDR3 amino acids: CSVILGTGFISREQYF. For the CDR3, the DNA is TGCAGCGTTATATTAGGGACAGGGTTCATTTCGAGGGAGCAGTACTTC.

The V gene is TRBV28, the J gene TRBJ2-1; 11 bases agree with TRBD2. The CDR3 totals 14 residues. Unmatched junction bases numbered 3, after V lost 4 bases and J lost 7 bases. Germline V lookup: CDR1 MDHEN, CDR2 SYDVKM. The CDR3 spells CASSYSGGVNEQFF. In DNA, the CDR3 is TGTGCCAGCAGTTATAGCGGGGGGGTAAATGAGCAGTTCTTC. Together with reference TRBV28 and TRBJ2-1, the CDR3 gives the full variable domain: DVKVTQSSRYLVKRTGEKVFLECVQDMDHENMFWYRQDPGLGLRLIYFSYDVKMKEKGDIPEGYSVSREKKERFSLILESASTNQTSMYLCASSYSGGVNEQFFGPGTRLTVL.

The gene calls are TRBV6-2 or TRBV6-3 and TRBJ2-7; maybe TRBD2 (5 bases). Germline CDR1 MNHEY, CDR2 SVGEGT. The CDR3 loop spans 17 amino acids. Trimming removed 7 bases from V and 3 bases from J, with 25 bases in between. CDR3 sequence: CASTPWAGPPRGYEQYF. The CDR3, as DNA: TGTGCCAGCACCCCATGGGCGGGTCCCCCTCGGGGCTACGAGCAGTACTTC.

The chain recombines TRBV14 with TRBJ2-5, with TRBD1 matching 9 bases. The trim removed 0 bases at V and 4 bases at J, leaving 6 bases unmatched. Germline-derived CDR1 and CDR2 are SGHDN and FVKESK. The CDR3 loop spans 16 amino acids. The CDR3 spells CASSQDRYRGRETQYF. The CDR3 DNA reads TGTGCCAGCAGCCAAGATCGATACAGGGGGCGAGAGACCCAGTACTTC.

The chain combines TRBV7-9 with TRBJ1-2, with TRBD1 as a possible D gene (5 bases). The CDR3 consists of 13 residues. V was trimmed by 3 bases and J by 2 bases, leaving 7 bases between them. Germline assignment: CDR1 SEHNR and CDR2 FQNEAQ (reference sequence). The CDR3, as DNA: TGTGCCAGCAGCTTGACAGTAAACTATGGCTACACCTTC. Translation: CASSLTVNYGYTF.

The chain joins TRBV5-1 to TRBJ2-7; D may be TRBD1 (5 bases). Trimming removed 1 base at V and 3 bases at J, with 8 bases between. The CDR3 sequence is 13 residues long. Germline lookup yields CDR1 SGHRS and CDR2 YFSETQ. Here the CDR3 DNA reads TGCGCCAGCAGCTTGTCGCAGGGCTACGAGCAGTACTTC. Amino acids: CASSLSQGYEQYF.

The chain uses TRBV7-2 and TRBJ1-5; 7 nucleotides agree with TRBD1. The CDR3 spans 13 residues. Looked up from germline, CDR1 is SGHTA and CDR2 is FQGNSA. With V trimmed by 5 bases and J by 7 bases, 5 bases remained unmatched. CDR3 amino acids: CASSPTGRQPQHF. CDR3 nucleotides: TGTGCCAGCAGCCCGACAGGGAGGCAGCCCCAGCATTTT.

The CDR3 DNA follows: TGTGCCAGCAGCTTAGATCCTTGGGCTAGCGGGGGCGCGAACACCGGGGAGCTGTTTTTT. This encodes CASSLDPWASGGANTGELFF. This chain links TRBV11-2 with TRBJ2-2; 10 bases map to TRBD2. With V trimmed by 0 bases and J by 0 bases, 10 bases remained unmatched. Germline V gives CDR1 SGHAT, CDR2 FQNNGV. There are 20 residues in the CDR3.

The rearrangement uses TRBV27 and TRBJ1-5, with D uncertain. Per germline, CDR1 MNHEY and CDR2 SMNVEV (reference sequence). This CDR3 region has 15 residues. V was cut by 4 bases and J by 0 bases, with 10 bases left in between. The CDR3 here is CASSYNSLSNQPQHF. The CDR3 region has the DNA TGTGCCAGCAGTTATAACAGTCTTAGCAATCAGCCCCAGCATTTT.

The chain combines TRBV5-1 with TRBJ2-1, with D tentatively TRBD1 (6 bases). V dropped 3 bases and J dropped 2 bases, with 15 bases sitting between them. The germline V gene encodes CDR1 SGHRS and CDR2 YFSETQ. This CDR3 has 16 residues. CDR3 residues: CASSSQQGEAYNEQFF. The CDR3, as DNA: TGCGCCAGCAGCTCACAACAGGGCGAGGCCTACAATGAGCAGTTCTTC.

This clone appeared once. V is TRBV18 and J is TRBJ2-3; 13 nucleotides match TRBD2. Germline V CDR1 and CDR2: KGHSH, LQKENI. The CDR3 loop spans 15 amino acids. With 4 bases clipped from V and 7 bases from J, the junction kept 5 bases outside the gene matches. The CDR3: CASSHTSGGANTQYF. The CDR3 DNA follows: TGTGCCAGCTCACACACTAGCGGGGGGGCCAATACGCAGTATTTT.

The chain couples TRBV7-9 to TRBJ1-3; D is possibly TRBD1 (5 bases). Germline V lookup: CDR1 SEHNR, CDR2 FQNEAQ (reference sequence). This CDR3 spans 13 amino acids. V was clipped by 3 bases and J by 4 bases, with 7 bases between them. Written as DNA, the CDR3 is TGTGCCAGCAGCTTTGCAGGGGGAAACACCATATATTTT. Protein: CASSFAGGNTIYF.

The V and J genes are TRBV2 and TRBJ2-2, with D unclear. Germline CDR1 reads SNHLY; CDR2 reads FYNNEI. With 5 bases removed from V and 5 bases from J, the gap between germline ends came to 9 bases. The CDR3 spans 13 residues. As DNA, the CDR3 is TGTGCCAGCAGTTACAAATTGACCGGGGAGCTGTTTTTT. Translating it yields CASSYKLTGELFF.

This chain links TRBV29-1 with TRBJ1-1; 7 bases fit TRBD1. Germline values: CDR1 SQVTM, CDR2 ANQGSEA. The ends lost 7 bases at V and 1 base at J; junction bases unmatched: 9. This CDR3 has 14 residues. DNA of the CDR3: TGCAGCGCCTTACGACAGGGCTGGAACACTGAAGCTTTCTTT. Amino acids: CSALRQGWNTEAFF.